Listed here are 26 T cell receptor beta chains from one sample, sequenced in a study of blood T cells in healthy people across ages. A second PCR of 7 to 11 cycles used a sample-barcoded 5' primer and a J-beta primer mix. TCRdb re-derived calls from the 5' RACE reads in MiXCR, one entry per CDR3 protein. The data show about 570,000 distinct CDR3 sequences, over 25% seen once. The same data also went into a second study, on T cells of mothers and their children.

The specimen sequenced was blood. The receptors derive from a boy younger than 10 in good health.

The V call is TRBV7-6, the J call TRBJ2-1; 9 positions agree with TRBD2. Germline loops: CDR1 SGHVS, CDR2 FNYEAQ. Trimming removed 5 bases from V and 5 bases from J; junction bases left unmatched: 4. The length of the CDR3 is 14 residues. DNA for the CDR3: TGTGCCAGCAGCCGACTAGCGGATCACAATGAGCAGTTCTTC. This gives the protein CASSRLADHNEQFF.

In DNA, the CDR3 is TGTGCCAGCAGCTCCAGAATTCGGGGGGCGGGCACCGGGGAGCTGTTTTTT. Translated: CASSSRIRGAGTGELFF. This sequence joins TRBV11-2 and TRBJ2-2, with D possibly matching TRBD2 (7 bases). Germline V gene sequence: CDR1 SGHAT, CDR2 FQNNGV. Between the trimmed V and J ends, which lost 4 bases and 4 bases, there was a span of 19 bases. The CDR3 is 17 residues long.

This clonotype showed up just a few times. The chain's CDR3 is CAIRGQLSSDEQYF. In DNA form, the CDR3 reads TGTGCCATCAGGGGACAGCTGTCTTCGGACGAGCAGTACTTC. The V gene is TRBV10-3, the J gene TRBJ2-7; 7 nucleotides agree with TRBD1. The CDR3 has 14 residues. The germline V gene encodes CDR1 ENHRY and CDR2 SYGVKD. The V and J ends lost 6 bases and 5 bases, in that order; junction bases with no gene match: 10.

In its sample, this clonotype was seen a few times. A read error may produce the germline difference seen at one junction end. V usage is TRBV29-1 and J usage is TRBJ2-5; tentatively, D is TRBD1 (7 bases). CDR1 is SQVTM, CDR2 ANQGSEA, per germline. The CDR3 loop spans 13 amino acids. CDR3 region: CSVQGGPYNERFF. The CDR3 DNA sequence: TGCAGCGTCCAGGGGGGACCCTACAATGAGCGGTTCTTC.

About this clonotype: One end of the junction is discordant with germline, which a read error may explain. The gene calls are TRBV29-1 and TRBJ2-5; weak D call: TRBD2 (5 bases). Germline V gene sequence: CDR1 SQVTM, CDR2 ANQGSEA. This CDR3 region has 14 residues. This CDR3 reads CSVILAGTQGTQYF. The DNA for the CDR3 is TGCAGCGTTATCCTGGCGGGCACCCAAGGGACCCAGTACTTC.

V is TRBV12-3 or TRBV12-4 and J is TRBJ1-5; 7 bases line up with TRBD1. The length of the CDR3 is 18 residues. With V trimmed by 3 bases and J by 3 bases, 14 bases remained unmatched. CDR3 DNA: TGTGCCAGCAGTTTTAAGGGACAGACATCTAGTTCCAATCAGCCCCAGCATTTT. It translates to CASSFKGQTSSSNQPQHF.

V usage is TRBV29-1 and J usage is TRBJ2-1, with D maybe TRBD2 (6 bases). The J call is in doubt because the DNA end fits TRBJ2-5 better. The CDR3 totals 12 residues. Germline V lookup: CDR1 SQVTM, CDR2 ANQGSEA. The DNA of the CDR3 is TGCAGCACGTGGCGGGGAAGAGAGACCCAGTACTTC. It is translated as CSTWRGRETQYF.

In this sample, this clonotype turned up a few times. The chain couples TRBV20-1 to TRBJ2-5; 11 positions match TRBD2. The V gene end was trimmed by 2 bases and the J gene end by 4 bases; junction bases not matched to a gene: 3. The CDR3 totals 14 residues. Germline CDR1 DFQATT, CDR2 SNEGSKA (reference sequence). CDR3 protein: CSARSGLAGETQYF. As DNA, the CDR3 is TGCAGTGCTAGATCTGGACTAGCGGGAGAGACCCAGTACTTC.

As concerns this clonotype: One junction end disagrees with the germline gene, perhaps due to a read error. The V call is TRBV19, the J call TRBJ2-3, with TRBD2 identical over 11 bases. The CDR3 has 11 residues. The germline V gene encodes CDR1 LNHDA and CDR2 SQIVND (reference sequence). CDR3 DNA: TGTGCCAGTTCTGGACTAGCGGGTTCTACATTT. It yields the protein CASSGLAGSTF.

This chain connects TRBV6-6 to TRBJ2-4, with 7 bases fitting TRBD1. The germline V gene has CDR1 MNHNY and CDR2 SVGAGI (reference sequence). The CDR3 totals 15 residues. The V and J ends lost 5 bases and 0 bases, in that order; junction bases with no gene match: 4. The CDR3 bases are TGTGCCAGCAGTGACAGGGTTCTAGCCAAAAACATTCAGTACTTC. This gives the protein CASSDRVLAKNIQYF.

This clonotype was observed a few times. The rearrangement uses TRBV6-5 and TRBJ1-5; D call uncertain. The CDR3 runs to 17 residues. Trimming shortened V by 0 bases and J by 1 base, and 13 bases separated the two germline ends. CDR1 and CDR2 (germline): MNHEY, SVGAGI. The CDR3 DNA sequence: TGTGCCAGCAGTTACTCGAAGGGCCGGAGGAGCAATCAGCCCCAGCATTTT. The encoded protein is CASSYSKGRRSNQPQHF.

The rearrangement uses TRBV5-1 and TRBJ2-3; D perhaps matches TRBD2 (5 bases). The CDR3 is made up of 12 amino acids. The V gene lost 5 bases and the J gene lost 1 base, with 5 bases spanning the gap. Germline-derived CDR1 and CDR2 are SGHRS and YFSETQ. The CDR3 DNA sequence: TGCGCCAGCAGGGGAGGCACAGATACGCAGTATTTT. Residues: CASRGGTDTQYF.

The chain recombines TRBV12-3 or TRBV12-4 with TRBJ1-2; D uncertain. The V end lost 7 bases, the J end lost 2 bases, and 17 bases lay between the germline ends. The CDR3 is 15 amino acids. CDR3 amino acids: CASNSWVRKNYGYTF. The CDR3 DNA sequence: TGTGCCAGCAACTCTTGGGTCAGGAAGAACTATGGCTACACCTTC.

The gene calls are TRBV19 and TRBJ1-5; D may be TRBD1 (6 bases). There are 14 residues in the CDR3. Trimming left V 5 bases short and J 6 bases short, with 14 bases between. Per germline, CDR1 LNHDA and CDR2 SQIVND (reference sequence). Written as DNA, the CDR3 is TGTGCCAGTAGTCCCCGGGACATGAGTCAGCCCCAGCATTTT. Translated: CASSPRDMSQPQHF.

In this sample, this clonotype turned up a few times. The rearrangement links TRBV2 to TRBJ2-1, with 11 bases fitting TRBD2. The CDR3 totals 15 residues. Germline-derived CDR1 and CDR2 are SNHLY and FYNNEI. V gave up 2 bases and J gave up 10 bases; unmatched junction bases: 7. CDR3 in DNA: TGTGCCAGCAGTGAACTAGCGGGGGGCCCAGGCGAGCAGTTCTTC. It codes for CASSELAGGPGEQFF.

This clonotype was picked up many times. The chain recombines TRBV9 with TRBJ2-2, with no clear D. Germline CDR1 reads SGDLS; CDR2 reads YYNGEE. V was trimmed by 4 bases and J by 1 base, leaving 5 bases between them. This CDR3 has 13 residues. The chain's CDR3 is CASSSRNTGELFF. The CDR3 DNA is TGTGCCAGCAGCAGCAGGAACACCGGGGAGCTGTTTTTT.

The chain is built from TRBV29-1 and TRBJ1-1; possibly TRBD1 for D (5 bases). The germline V gene encodes CDR1 SQVTM and CDR2 ANQGSEA. V lost 4 bases and J 3 bases, leaving 12 bases between the germline ends. This CDR3 spans 13 amino acids. DNA for the CDR3: TGCAGCGTTGGTCGGGGCGGGTACACTGAAGCTTTCTTT. This encodes CSVGRGGYTEAFF. Full variable domain (remainder filled in from reference TRBV29-1 and TRBJ1-1): SAVISQKPSRDICQRGTSLTIQCQVDSQVTMMFWYRQQPGQSLTLIATANQGSEATYESGFVIDKFPISRPNLTFSTLTVSNMSPEDSSIYLCSVGRGGYTEAFFGQGTRLTVV.

This clonotype was detected only a few times. The J gene is TRBJ2-1, the V gene TRBV4-3, with D unresolved. Germline lookup yields CDR1 LGHNA and CDR2 YSLEER. Deletions cut 0 bases from V and 9 bases from J, with 12 bases between. This CDR3 comprises 14 residues. This chain's CDR3 is CASSQDRSAGEQFF. CDR3 DNA: TGCGCCAGCAGCCAAGATCGATCGGCTGGTGAGCAGTTCTTC.

To note about this clonotype: The junction does not match germline at one end; this may be a read error. The V call is TRBV20-1, the J call TRBJ2-3; 9 bases align to TRBD2. CDR1 is DFQATT and CDR2 is SNEGSKA in the germline V gene (reference sequence). The CDR3 has 13 amino acids. The CDR3 DNA is TGCAGTGCTAGAGCAATAGCGGGAGATCCGCAGTATTTT. Amino acid sequence: CSARAIAGDPQYF.

In its sample, this clonotype was seen a few times. The chain links TRBV7-9 to TRBJ2-4; 7 nucleotides agree with TRBD1. The CDR3 is made up of 16 amino acids. Per germline, CDR1 SEHNR and CDR2 FQNEAQ (reference sequence). Trimming removed 4 bases from V and 0 bases from J; junction bases left unmatched: 6. The CDR3 protein is CASSSGQAIAKNIQYF. CDR3 nucleotide sequence: TGTGCCAGCAGCTCCGGACAGGCAATAGCCAAAAACATTCAGTACTTC.

This clonotype was counted once. A read error may account for a junction end that differs from germline. V gene TRBV6-1 combines with J gene TRBJ2-5; 12 nucleotides align to TRBD2. The CDR3 extends over 16 amino acids. Germline V CDR1 and CDR2: MNHNS, SASEGT. The chain's CDR3 is CASSEVLAGGLETQCF. As DNA, the CDR3 is TGTGCCAGCAGTGAAGTCCTAGCGGGGGGGCTGGAGACCCAGTGCTTC.

This chain connects TRBV12-3 or TRBV12-4 to TRBJ2-5, with a possible D match to TRBD1 (5 bases). CDR3 length: 14 residues. Trimming left V 4 bases short and J 2 bases short, with 11 bases between. CDR3 loop: CASSSRTLQETQYF. The CDR3 bases are TGTGCCAGCAGTTCCCGGACACTACAAGAGACCCAGTACTTC.

The chain has TRBV12-3 or TRBV12-4 and TRBJ2-7; a weak D match, TRBD2 (6 bases). The V end lost 6 bases, the J end lost 2 bases, and 14 bases lay between the germline ends. The CDR3 consists of 14 residues. Here the CDR3 DNA reads TGTGCCAGCAGCCTTAGCGGACTCGCCTACGAGCAGTACTTC. The encoded protein is CASSLSGLAYEQYF.

V is TRBV3-1 and J is TRBJ2-5; tentatively, D is TRBD1 (5 bases). The DNA end is more similar to TRBJ2-7, so the J call may be wrong. The CDR3 has 15 amino acids. Germline V CDR1 and CDR2: LGHDT, YNNKEL (reference sequence). The CDR3: CASSQGPQGTYEQYF. CDR3 coding DNA: TGTGCCAGCAGCCAAGGGCCCCAGGGAACCTACGAGCAGTACTTC.

This clonotype was picked up a small number of times. This chain links TRBV2 with TRBJ2-1, with 16 bases identical to TRBD2. Per germline, CDR1 SNHLY and CDR2 FYNNEI. J gave up 0 bases and V 4 bases, and 6 bases lay outside the gene matches. This CDR3 has 19 amino acids. CDR3 in amino acids: CASSGRGLAGGSSYNEQFF. CDR3 nucleotide sequence: TGTGCCAGCAGTGGCCGGGGACTAGCGGGAGGGAGCTCCTACAATGAGCAGTTCTTC.

The chain recombines TRBV5-1 with TRBJ2-5, with no clear D. The J call is doubtful: the DNA matches TRBJ2-7 better. The V gene's germline CDR1 is SGHRS and CDR2 YFSETQ. This CDR3 is built from 13 residues. In DNA, the CDR3 is TGCGCCAGCAGCTTGGCGGCCGGTGTCGAGCAGTACTTC. It specifies CASSLAAGVEQYF.